The TCR beta chain under discussion was sequenced for a study of blood T cell repertoires in COVID-19. The overall study: COVID-19 samples collected from the United States, Italy and Spain covered acute and convalescent phases.

Here immunoSEQ multiplex PCR was the method, and the copy in TCRdb shows in-frame clones only, minus some. Among hundreds of thousands of clones, roughly nine tenths were seen once, and the ten largest hold roughly 1%. CDR1 and CDR2 from the germline V gene are SGHTS and YDEGEE. The CDR3 spans 14 residues. Trimming removed 0 bases at V and 4 bases at J, with 10 bases between. The specimen was peripheral blood. The chain links TRBV5-8 to TRBJ2-5; D unresolved. The clonotype was recovered from a man between 18 and 35 years old with COVID-19, enrolled during active disease. The CDR3 DNA follows: TGTGCCAGCAGCTTGGCCTGGCCAGGAGAGACCCAGTACTTC. It codes for CASSLAWPGETQYF.